Given below is one TCR beta chain in context. These data originate in a study of blood T cells in healthy people across ages. Every donor provided approximately 9.2 milliliters of peripheral blood. CDR3 length: 12 residues. The germline V gene has CDR1 DFQATT and CDR2 SNEGSKA (reference sequence). Trimming removed 8 bases from V and 1 base from J, with 11 bases in between. Using a J-beta primer mix together with a sample-barcoded 5' primer, a second PCR was run for about 7 to 12 cycles. Each CDR3 protein is one row after TCRdb ran MiXCR on the 5' RACE reads. The table includes 630,000 or so distinct CDR3 sequences, approximately 30% detected once.

The sample comprised blood. The sequence was obtained from a woman at least 80 years old in good health. The chain couples TRBV20-1 to TRBJ2-5; D gene uncertain. Here the CDR3 DNA reads TGCAGTATCCTGGCTAGCCAAGAGACCCAGTACTTC. Its translation: CSILASQETQYF.